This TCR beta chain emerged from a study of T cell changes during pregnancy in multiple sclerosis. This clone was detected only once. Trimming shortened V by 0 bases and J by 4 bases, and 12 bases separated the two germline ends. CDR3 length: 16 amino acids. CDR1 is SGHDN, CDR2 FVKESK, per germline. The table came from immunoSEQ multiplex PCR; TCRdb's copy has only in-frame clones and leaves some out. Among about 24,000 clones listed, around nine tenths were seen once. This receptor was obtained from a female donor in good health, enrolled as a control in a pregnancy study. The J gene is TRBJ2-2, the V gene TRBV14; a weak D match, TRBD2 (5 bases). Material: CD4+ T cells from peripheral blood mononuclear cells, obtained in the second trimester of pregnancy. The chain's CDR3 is CASSQDGKGGTGELFF. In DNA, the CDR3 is TGTGCCAGCAGCCAAGATGGGAAAGGAGGCACCGGGGAGCTGTTTTTT.